Shown below are 30 T cell receptor beta chains from a single sample sequenced in a study of radiation and T cells in renal cell carcinoma. Time point noted: baseline pretreatment blood. Noted treatment: 15 Gy SBRT to primary tumor, nephrectomy 4 weeks later. Clones were read by immunoSEQ multiplex PCR, and TCRdb kept only the in-frame ones, dropping some. The table records some 140,000 clones, about 88% of them present only once. The sequencing used blood, collected from a patient whose treatment included radiotherapy and nephrectomy. These receptors originate from a woman aged 45-65 years with renal cell carcinoma.

The chain is built from TRBV2 and TRBJ2-4, with unresolved D. The germline V gene encodes CDR1 SNHLY and CDR2 FYNNEI. The V gene lost 3 bases and the J gene lost 5 bases, with 2 bases spanning the gap. This CDR3 spans 11 amino acids. The CDR3 DNA reads as TGTGCCAGCAGTGAGGAAAACATTCAGTACTTC. Its protein is CASSEENIQYF.

The chain employs TRBV6-1 and TRBJ1-1, with 8 bases aligning to TRBD1. Trimming at V came to 4 bases and at J to 5 bases, leaving 6 bases not matched to a gene. The length of the CDR3 is 14 residues. Per germline, CDR1 MNHNS and CDR2 SASEGT. The CDR3 DNA sequence: TGTGCCAGCAGTGGAACAGGGGGAGGGACTGAAGCTTTCTTT. Its protein is CASSGTGGGTEAFF.

The chain links TRBV5-4 to TRBJ1-1; unclear D gene. The germline gives CDR1 SGHNT, CDR2 YYREEE (reference sequence). The CDR3 covers 13 residues. Deletions cut 3 bases from V and 3 bases from J, with 9 bases between. In nucleotides, the CDR3 is TGTGCCAGCAGCTCCTGGGGTGACACTGAAGCTTTCTTT. This encodes CASSSWGDTEAFF.

The table lists this clone with a few counts. Other DNA sequences within the sample encode an identical CDR3. The rearrangement uses TRBV9 and TRBJ1-3, with unresolved D. The V end was cut by 0 bases, the J end by 4 bases, with 5 bases between. Germline assignment: CDR1 SGDLS and CDR2 YYNGEE. The CDR3 covers 13 residues. Here the CDR3 DNA reads TGTGCCAGCAGCGTAGATTCCGGAAACACCATATATTTT. This codes for CASSVDSGNTIYF.

The V call is TRBV19, the J call TRBJ2-7; D is perhaps TRBD1 or TRBD2 (6 bases each). Germline-derived CDR1 and CDR2 are LNHDA and SQIVND (reference sequence). This CDR3 comprises 15 residues. V lost 1 base, J lost 3 bases, and 13 bases lay in between. The CDR3 bases are TGTGCCAGTAGTATAGCCGCCAGGGGAGGCTACGAGCAGTACTTC. Protein sequence: CASSIAARGGYEQYF.

This rearrangement joins TRBV10-3 to TRBJ1-3; TRBD1 might be the D (6 bases). The CDR3 totals 14 residues. Trimming removed 2 bases from V and 1 base from J, with 6 bases in between. CDR1 and CDR2 (germline): ENHRY, SYGVKD. This CDR3 reads CAISETGSGNTIYF. CDR3 bases: TGTGCCATCAGTGAGACAGGGTCTGGAAACACCATATATTTT.

V is TRBV6-1 and J is TRBJ1-6; D is uncertain. CDR1 is MNHNS, CDR2 SASEGT, per germline. V gave up 3 bases and J gave up 0 bases, with 6 bases separating them. The CDR3 contains 15 residues. The CDR3 bases are TGTGCCAGCAGTGACAGTCTCTCCTATAATTCACCCCTCCACTTT. Protein sequence: CASSDSLSYNSPLHF.

J is TRBJ2-5 and V is TRBV5-1; D is perhaps TRBD2 (7 bases). The CDR3 is 15 amino acids. Trimming shortened V by 3 bases and J by 3 bases, and 15 bases separated the two germline ends. Germline-derived CDR1 and CDR2 are SGHRS and YFSETQ. The CDR3 sequence: CASSSPGGREETQYF. The CDR3 nucleotides are TGCGCCAGCAGCTCCCCGGGGGGCCGGGAAGAGACCCAGTACTTC.

CDR3 amino acids: CASSPESGGSNEQFF. The DNA of the CDR3 is TGTGCCAGCTCACCAGAGAGCGGGGGAAGCAATGAGCAGTTCTTC. The chain combines TRBV18 with TRBJ2-1, with 8 positions matching TRBD2. The V and J ends lost 2 bases and 6 bases, in that order; junction bases with no gene match: 6. The CDR3 contains 15 residues. Germline V gene data show CDR1 as KGHSH and CDR2 as LQKENI.

This clone has a single count. The chain combines TRBV6-4 with TRBJ2-6, with D hard to call. The CDR3 consists of 16 residues. The V end lost 8 bases, the J end lost 0 bases, and 14 bases lay between the germline ends. Germline V gives CDR1 MRHNA, CDR2 SNTAGT. As DNA, the CDR3 is TGTGCCAGCCAACACAGAGCGAACTCTGGGGCCAACGTCCTGACTTTC. Protein: CASQHRANSGANVLTF.

This clone was found a few times. The gene calls are TRBV9 and TRBJ1-1, with TRBD1 matching over 7 bases. The V and J ends lost 4 bases and 4 bases, in that order; junction bases with no gene match: 13. The CDR3 has 16 residues. Germline V CDR1 and CDR2: SGDLS, YYNGEE. In DNA form, the CDR3 reads TGTGCCAGCAGCTCAGGGGGAGGGCAGTCGGGCACTGAAGCTTTCTTT. It translates to CASSSGGGQSGTEAFF.

V is TRBV19 and J is TRBJ2-3, with TRBD2 matching 10 bases. Germline CDR1 LNHDA, CDR2 SQIVND (reference sequence). The CDR3 totals 15 residues. Trimming cost V 3 bases and J 4 bases; bases outside gene matches: 4. CDR3 in DNA: TGTGCCAGTAGTATTAACCTAGCGGGGGCAGATACGCAGTATTTT. This codes for CASSINLAGADTQYF. Full variable domain (outside the CDR3, taken from reference TRBV19 and TRBJ2-3): DGGITQSPKYLFRKEGQNVTLSCEQNLNHDAMYWYRQDPGQGLRLIYYSQIVNDFQKGDIAEGYSVSREKKESFPLTVTSAQKNPTAFYLCASSINLAGADTQYFGPGTRLTVL.

The count of this clone is one. V usage is TRBV19 and J usage is TRBJ1-5; D gene uncertain. The CDR3 is 16 residues long. The V gene's germline CDR1 is LNHDA and CDR2 SQIVND (reference sequence). Trimming left V 4 bases short and J 6 bases short, with 19 bases between. CDR3 sequence: CASSTSRPGRGQPQHF. CDR3 DNA: TGTGCCAGTAGTACCTCCAGACCGGGTCGGGGTCAGCCCCAGCATTTT.

This clone was counted a single time. The junction and the germline gene differ at one end; a read error may be behind it. The chain uses TRBV30 and TRBJ2-5; D perhaps matches TRBD1 (5 bases). In germline, CDR1 is GTSNPN, CDR2 SVGIG (reference sequence). The CDR3 is 11 residues long. CDR3 loop: CAWSVRGVQNF. In nucleotides, the CDR3 is TGTGCCTGGAGTGTAAGGGGCGTTCAAAACTTC.

The chain couples TRBV19 to TRBJ2-1; possibly TRBD2 for D (7 bases). Germline loops: CDR1 LNHDA, CDR2 SQIVND (reference sequence). This CDR3 comprises 16 residues. Trimming cost V 3 bases and J 9 bases, with 21 bases left between them. CDR3 residues: CASSIGGAIPTIEQFF. Here the CDR3 DNA reads TGTGCCAGTAGTATTGGGGGGGCGATCCCCACAATTGAGCAGTTCTTC.

The chain joins TRBV7-2 to TRBJ2-3; D remains unclear. This CDR3 region has 12 residues. V dropped 3 bases and J dropped 4 bases, with 5 bases sitting between them. Germline CDR1 and CDR2: SGHTA and FQGNSA. CDR3 protein: CASSFVADTQYF. DNA of the CDR3: TGTGCCAGCAGCTTCGTCGCAGATACGCAGTATTTT.

V and J are TRBV7-9 and TRBJ1-3, with D unclear. Germline V CDR1 and CDR2: SEHNR, FQNEAQ (reference sequence). The CDR3 extends over 13 amino acids. Trimming removed 0 bases from V and 0 bases from J, with 0 bases in between. The CDR3 loop reads CASSLASGNTIYF. The CDR3 DNA is TGTGCCAGCAGCTTAGCCTCTGGAAACACCATATATTTT.

This clone was counted only a few times. This chain joins TRBV5-1 and TRBJ1-1; D gene ambiguous. From germline, CDR1 is SGHRS and CDR2 YFSETQ. Trimming took off 5 bases at V and 6 bases at J, with 11 bases between the two ends. The CDR3 sequence is 12 residues long. The CDR3 spells CASRDEHSEAFF. CDR3 sequence (DNA): TGCGCCAGCAGAGATGAACACTCTGAAGCTTTCTTT.

The chain couples TRBV7-9 to TRBJ1-1; tentatively, D is TRBD1 (5 bases). V was trimmed by 1 base and J by 2 bases, leaving 14 bases between them. Germline values: CDR1 SEHNR, CDR2 FQNEAQ (reference sequence). This CDR3 is 16 amino acids long. The CDR3 reads CASSLGGGTSNTEAFF. The CDR3 DNA reads as TGTGCCAGCAGCTTAGGGGGTGGGACTTCAAACACTGAAGCTTTCTTT.

This chain joins TRBV18 and TRBJ1-1; D gene uncertain. Trimming stripped 6 bases from V and 8 bases from J, with 16 bases between. This CDR3 contains 13 residues. Looked up from germline, CDR1 is KGHSH and CDR2 is LQKENI. CDR3 DNA: TGTGCCAGCTCGCCCTCTGGCCAGATGGAAGCTTTCTTT. It codes for CASSPSGQMEAFF.

The rearrangement uses TRBV9 and TRBJ2-6; weak D call: TRBD1 (5 bases). The germline V and J ends were trimmed by 4 bases and 3 bases, with 11 bases remaining between them. The germline V gene has CDR1 SGDLS and CDR2 YYNGEE. CDR3 length: 15 amino acids. The CDR3 protein is CASSQRGDGANVLTF. In nucleotides, the CDR3 is TGTGCCAGCAGCCAAAGGGGTGATGGGGCCAACGTCCTGACTTTC.

The chain joins TRBV6-5 to TRBJ1-4; D is uncertain. The ends were cut back, 1 base at V and 0 bases at J, with 6 bases in the middle. CDR1 is MNHEY, CDR2 SVGAGI, per germline. The CDR3 runs 15 residues. The CDR3 DNA reads as TGTGCCAGCAGTTACTTTGGGGCAACTAATGAAAAACTGTTTTTT. Protein: CASSYFGATNEKLFF.

The genes are TRBV6-1 and TRBJ1-6; D perhaps matches TRBD1 (5 bases). The length of the CDR3 is 13 residues. V was shortened by 3 bases and J by 10 bases, with 10 bases between the two germline ends. CDR1 and CDR2 (germline): MNHNS, SASEGT. CDR3 sequence reads: CASSEIQGSPLHF. The CDR3 coding sequence is TGTGCCAGCAGTGAGATTCAGGGATCACCCCTCCACTTT.

The DNA of the CDR3 is TGTGCCAGCAGTGAAGGATCCGTACCCTACGAGCAGTACTTC. Protein product: CASSEGSVPYEQYF. The V and J genes are TRBV6-1 and TRBJ2-7, with D uncertain. V was trimmed by 1 base and J by 2 bases, leaving 9 bases between them. From germline, CDR1 is MNHNS and CDR2 SASEGT. This CDR3 is 14 amino acids long.

This chain connects TRBV21-1 to TRBJ1-2. TRBV21-1 represents a pseudogene. The CDR3 consists of 14 residues. CDR3 in amino acids: CASTKGTISVGYTF. The CDR3 DNA sequence: TGTGCCAGCACCAAGGGTACGATTTCGGTTGGCTACACCTTC.

V and J are TRBV6-5 and TRBJ1-5; D possibly corresponds to TRBD1 (5 bases). The germline gives CDR1 MNHEY, CDR2 SVGAGI. Trimming removed 6 bases from V and 2 bases from J, with 14 bases in between. This CDR3 has 15 amino acids. The CDR3 sequence is CASRDQGFGNQPQHF. CDR3 DNA sequence: TGTGCCAGCAGAGACCAGGGTTTTGGCAATCAGCCCCAGCATTTT.

The chain uses TRBV2 and TRBJ1-5; D gene unclear. The V and J ends lost 2 bases and 12 bases respectively, with 11 bases between them. The germline gives CDR1 SNHLY, CDR2 FYNNEI. The CDR3 loop spans 12 amino acids. This CDR3 reads CASSEWAPLQHF. CDR3 nucleotides: TGTGCCAGCAGTGAATGGGCTCCCCTCCAGCATTTT.

The rearrangement links TRBV5-1 to TRBJ2-3; TRBD2 aligns across 12 bases. The CDR3 totals 17 residues. Trimming took 4 bases from V and 9 from J; bases not matched to a gene: 15. Per germline, CDR1 SGHRS and CDR2 YFSETQ. CDR3 sequence: CASSTEPSGGASGTQYF. CDR3 DNA sequence: TGCGCCAGCAGCACCGAACCTAGCGGGGGGGCCTCAGGAACGCAGTATTTT.

This clone was seen once. The V and J genes are TRBV6-1 and TRBJ1-6, with D unresolved. Germline V CDR1 and CDR2: MNHNS, SASEGT. The CDR3 consists of 15 residues. Deletions cut 6 bases from V and 3 bases from J, with 12 bases between. The CDR3 reads CASSLGGSYNSPLHF. As DNA, the CDR3 is TGTGCCAGCAGCTTGGGAGGCAGCTATAATTCACCCCTCCACTTT.

The CDR3 bases are TGCGCCAGCAGCCCAGCGGGGGGGACCTCCTACGAGCAGTACTTC. Its protein product is CASSPAGGTSYEQYF. The J gene is TRBJ2-7, the V gene TRBV4-1, with 10 nucleotides matching TRBD2. V trimming: 4 bases; J trimming: 0 bases; junction bases outside the gene matches: 3. The CDR3 loop spans 15 amino acids. Per germline, CDR1 MGHRA and CDR2 YSYEKL.